Below are 11 T cell receptor beta chains sequenced from a single sample in a study of vaccination effects on CD4 cells after COVID-19. Method: immunoSEQ multiplex PCR; TCRdb's copy keeps in-frame clones and lacks some. Found here are more than 25,000 clones, about 66% of them singletons; the top ten hold around 27%. Their antigen targets remain unknown. Before sequencing, viral peptide pools were used by the ViraFEST assay to expand antigen-specific CD4+ T cells. With approximately 10 days of culture completed, CD4+ T cells were isolated. Sequencing was performed on CD4+ T cells from PBMCs cultured with HCoV-229E spike peptides, taken before COVID-19 vaccination. These receptors all come from a human donor who received a COVID-19 vaccine.

This clone was counted only a few times. The V and J genes are TRBV21-1 and TRBJ2-3; the table's D call TRBD1 went unverified against the DNA. TRBV21-1 is described as a pseudogene. The CDR3 contains 16 residues. The CDR3 is CASLEAGTGGTDTQYF. For the CDR3, the DNA is TGTGCCAGCCTCGAAGCGGGGACAGGGGGAACAGATACGCAGTATTTT.

V and J are TRBV6-6 and TRBJ2-3; 11 bases line up with TRBD2. CDR1 and CDR2 (germline): MNHNY, SVGAGI (reference sequence). Losses at the gene ends were 5 bases for V and 0 bases for J; bases not matched to a gene: 10. The CDR3 is made up of 18 amino acids. The CDR3 here is CASSPLFSGGASTDTQYF. CDR3 DNA sequence: TGTGCCAGCAGTCCCCTATTTAGCGGGGGGGCTAGCACAGATACGCAGTATTTT.

The chain employs TRBV6-5 and TRBJ2-1; D remains unclear. Germline CDR1 is MNHEY and CDR2 is SVGAGI. The CDR3 loop spans 14 amino acids. Trimming removed 6 bases at V and 6 bases at J, with 15 bases between. The CDR3 bases are TGTGCCAGCAGCGCAGACCCTAGTCGCAATGAGCAGTTCTTC. This sequence encodes CASSADPSRNEQFF.

This rearrangement joins TRBV6-1 to TRBJ1-6; the D gene is possibly TRBD1 (6 bases). Per germline, CDR1 MNHNS and CDR2 SASEGT. The CDR3 extends over 17 amino acids. V was clipped by 2 bases and J by 1 base, with 12 bases between them. CDR3 loop: CASSELGGGSYNSPLHF. In DNA, the CDR3 is TGTGCCAGCAGTGAATTGGGGGGCGGATCCTATAATTCACCCCTCCACTTT.

This clone was detected only a few times. This chain connects TRBV5-1 to TRBJ1-2, with unresolved D. Trimming stripped 1 base from V and 3 bases from J, with 10 bases between. Per the germline V gene, CDR1 is SGHRS and CDR2 is YFSETQ. This CDR3 is 14 amino acids long. CDR3: CASSLLGDDYGYTF. The CDR3 DNA sequence: TGCGCCAGCAGCTTGCTAGGAGATGACTATGGCTACACCTTC.

The V and J genes are TRBV5-1 and TRBJ1-1; perhaps TRBD1 as D (5 bases). The V end was cut by 4 bases, the J end by 0 bases, with 13 bases between. CDR1 is SGHRS, CDR2 YFSETQ, per germline. The CDR3 sequence is 15 residues long. The DNA of the CDR3 is TGCGCCAGCAGCCCCCGGGGGGGGATGAACACTGAAGCTTTCTTT. As protein: CASSPRGGMNTEAFF.

The chain couples TRBV9 to TRBJ2-3, with 8 bases fitting TRBD1. Per germline, CDR1 SGDLS and CDR2 YYNGEE. This CDR3 is 16 amino acids long. V was clipped by 0 bases and J by 4 bases; unmatched bases: 7. This CDR3 reads CASSVGQGAWSDTQYF. In DNA form, the CDR3 reads TGTGCCAGCAGCGTAGGGCAGGGGGCTTGGTCAGATACGCAGTATTTT.

The genes are TRBV25-1 and TRBJ2-2, with D maybe TRBD1 (6 bases). Germline V gene data show CDR1 as MGHDK and CDR2 as SYGVNS. The V and J ends lost 6 bases and 1 base respectively, with 6 bases between them. This CDR3 region has 13 residues. This chain's CDR3 is CASRTGNTGELFF. The CDR3, as DNA: TGTGCCAGCAGGACAGGGAACACCGGGGAGCTGTTTTTT.

This clone was observed a handful of times. V gene TRBV5-4 combines with J gene TRBJ1-3; 11 nucleotides align to TRBD1. Germline CDR1 reads SGHNT; CDR2 reads YYREEE (reference sequence). This CDR3 spans 16 amino acids. Trimming cost V 4 bases and J 2 bases; bases outside gene matches: 5. As DNA, the CDR3 is TGTGCCAGCAGCACAGGGGGACAGGGGGCTGGAAACACCATATATTTT. Its translation: CASSTGGQGAGNTIYF.

J is TRBJ2-5 and V is TRBV12-3 or TRBV12-4; D perhaps matches TRBD2 (5 bases). The CDR3 is 13 residues long. V was pared by 6 bases and J by 6 bases, with 14 bases between. Written as DNA, the CDR3 is TGTGCCAGCAGCCGAGGGTCGGCTCAGACCCAGTACTTC. Protein: CASSRGSAQTQYF.

The chain links TRBV18 to TRBJ2-5; no reliable D call. CDR3 size: 15 residues. Germline CDR1 is KGHSH and CDR2 is LQKENI. Trimming removed 1 base from V and 4 bases from J, with 13 bases in between. The CDR3 bases are TGTGCCAGCTCACCACGGCATGCGACGGGAGAGACCCAGTACTTC. Protein: CASSPRHATGETQYF.